The subject of this entry is one TCR beta chain. The data were taken from a study of regulatory T cells in long-lasting Graves disease. Arm-PCR of CDR3 regions with iRepertoire HTBI primers generated TCR beta libraries. Using its own MiXCR run on the multiplex PCR reads, TCRdb lists one record per CDR3 protein. The repertoire holds over 500,000 distinct CDR3 sequences, with approximately 15% as singletons. Germline V CDR1 and CDR2: MNHNS, SASEGT. The V gene lost 5 bases and the J gene lost 7 bases, with 15 bases spanning the gap. The CDR3 is 13 residues long. The time point here: newly diagnosed GD, antithyroid drugs for less than 3 months. Scientists built the TCR library using RNA that was extracted from PBMCs. Another study also made use of these data, one on T cells in Graves' hyperthyroidism and ophthalmopathy.

This specimen consisted of peripheral blood mononuclear cells (PBMCs), obtained at new diagnosis, from a patient treated with antithyroid drugs. This clonotype originated in a woman aged 25-40 years with Graves disease. The J gene is TRBJ2-7, the V gene TRBV6-1; D perhaps matches TRBD1 (7 bases). The CDR3 region has the DNA TGTGCCAGCAGTCGACAGGGAGGTTGGGAGCAGTACTTC. Translating it yields CASSRQGGWEQYF.